These 5 T cell receptor delta chains originate from one sample sequenced in a study of gamma-delta chains in newborns, infants, children. TCRdb re-analyzed the reads via CATT. The data contain about 6,100 delta-chain clones, about 2.5% of them singletons. Sequencing used blood. Receptor source: a child who was a newborn, infant or young child, either healthy, febrile or measles-vaccinated (not recorded which).

This clone is medium-sized in the sample. The CDR3: CACDTPGAFSSWDTRQMFF. Here the CDR3 DNA reads TGTGCCTGTGACACACCGGGGGCCTTCAGCTCCTGGGACACCCGACAGATGTTTTTC. The gene calls are TRDV2 and TRDJ3; D may correspond to TRDD2 or TRDD3 (5 bases each). Germline V CDR1 and CDR2: GEAIGNYY, EKD. CDR3 size: 19 residues. V lost 1 base and J 0 bases, leaving 15 bases between the germline ends.

About this clone itself: The TCRdb protein fails to match the DNA translation at residue 6; the protein reported here was translated from the DNA. The chain couples TRDV2 to TRDJ3, with D possibly matching TRDD3 (5 bases). Germline CDR1 is GEAIGNYY and CDR2 is EKD. The ends were cut back, 2 bases at V and 0 bases at J, with 13 bases in the middle. CDR3 size: 18 residues. CDR3 amino acids: CACDMTGSSSWDTRQMFF. CDR3 nucleotide sequence: TGTGCCTGTGACATGACGGGATCCAGCTCCTGGGACACCCGACAGATGTTTTTC.

Concerning this clone itself: TCRdb assigns this DNA the protein of a much larger clone, which departs from its translation at residue 8; this likely reflects a read error, and the protein shown comes from translating the DNA. J is TRDJ3 and V is TRDV2; 8 bases are a match to TRDD3. The germline V gene has CDR1 GEAIGNYY and CDR2 EKD. The ends lost 4 bases at V and 2 bases at J; junction bases unmatched: 9. CDR3 length equals 18 residues. The CDR3 here is CACEGLGGTTWDTRQMFF. CDR3 bases: TGTGCCTGTGAAGGACTGGGGGGTACAACCTGGGACACCCGACAGATGTTTTTC.

Regarding this clone: This sequence may be a read error, since a much larger clone differs from it by one base. This rearrangement joins TRDV2 to TRDJ2; 11 bases fit TRDD3. The V and J ends lost 3 bases and 1 base, in that order; junction bases with no gene match: 12. The CDR3 contains 19 residues. Germline V gives CDR1 GEAIGNYY, CDR2 EKD. The CDR3 is CACDSLLGDNEGLTAQLFF. For the CDR3, the DNA is TGTGCCTGTGACTCCCTACTGGGGGATAATGAGGGTTTGACAGCACAACTCTTCTTT.

Remarks on this clone: Being one base from a much bigger clone, this may be a read error. The same CDR3 arises from other DNA sequences in this sample as well. The rearrangement links TRDV2 to TRDJ1; D not certain. Between the trimmed V and J ends, which lost 3 bases and 3 bases, there was a span of 10 bases. The CDR3 extends over 13 amino acids. From germline, CDR1 is GEAIGNYY and CDR2 EKD. The CDR3 loop is CACDLMGADKLIF. The DNA for the CDR3 is TGTGCCTGTGACTTGATGGGAGCCGATAAACTCATCTTT.